This record concerns one TCR beta chain sequence. What it binds is unknown. An Oncomine TCR Beta short-read assay was used to sequence the DNA from cultured CD4+ T cells. MiXCR was run by TCRdb on the PCR reads, yielding one entry per CDR3 protein. The sample lists under 25,000 distinct CDR3 sequences; roughly 29% were seen once. The data originate from a study of vaccination and CD4 T cells after COVID-19. Study as a whole: Post-vaccine sampling followed dose two by a median 72 days (range 14 to 241). Overlapping SARS-CoV-2, HCoV-NL63, HCoV-OC43 and HCoV-229E spike peptides were used to stimulate cells.

Study-level points and caveats: Rising from around 19 to 38, the median of SARS-CoV-2-reactive clonotypes did not change significantly. Only after vaccination were a median around 83% of convalescents' reactive clones seen.

The V gene lost 4 bases and the J gene lost 2 bases, with 10 bases spanning the gap. There are 14 residues in the CDR3. Treatment in this sample: 10-day PBMC culture with coronavirus spike peptide pools or control peptides (ViraFEST assay). This receptor was obtained from a human donor with COVID-19. The gene calls are TRBV12-3 or TRBV12-4 and TRBJ2-3, with D perhaps TRBD2 (6 bases). Specimen: cultured CD4+ T cells from blood. The CDR3 sequence: CASSSGLVTDTQYF. For the CDR3, the DNA is TGTGCCAGCAGTTCGGGACTCGTCACAGATACGCAGTATTTT.